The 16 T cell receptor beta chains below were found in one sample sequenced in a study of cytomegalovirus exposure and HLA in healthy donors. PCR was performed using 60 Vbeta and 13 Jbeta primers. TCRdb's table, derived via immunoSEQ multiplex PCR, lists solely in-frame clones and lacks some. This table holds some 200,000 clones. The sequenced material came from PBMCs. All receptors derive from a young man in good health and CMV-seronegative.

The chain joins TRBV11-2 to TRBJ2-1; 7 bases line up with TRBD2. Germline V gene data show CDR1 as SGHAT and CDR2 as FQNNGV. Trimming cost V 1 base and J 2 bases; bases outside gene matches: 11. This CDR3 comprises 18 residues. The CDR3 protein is CASSLGRLAGDAYNEQFF. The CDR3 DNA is TGTGCCAGCAGCTTAGGTCGTCTGGCGGGAGATGCCTACAATGAGCAGTTCTTC.

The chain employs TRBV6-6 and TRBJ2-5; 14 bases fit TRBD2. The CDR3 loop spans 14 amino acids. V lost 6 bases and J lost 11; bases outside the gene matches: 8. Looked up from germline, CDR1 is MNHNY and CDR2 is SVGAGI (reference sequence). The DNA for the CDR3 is TGTGCCAGCAGGCCGGGACTAGCGGGAGTAAAGCAGTACTTC. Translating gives CASRPGLAGVKQYF.

The CDR3 protein is CASSLQGWWTEAFF. The CDR3 region has the DNA TGTGCCAGCAGTTTACAGGGATGGTGGACTGAAGCTTTCTTT. V usage is TRBV6-5 and J usage is TRBJ1-1; maybe TRBD1 (6 bases). With 4 bases removed from V and 5 bases from J, the gap between germline ends came to 14 bases. The CDR3 consists of 14 residues. Germline loops: CDR1 MNHEY, CDR2 SVGAGI.

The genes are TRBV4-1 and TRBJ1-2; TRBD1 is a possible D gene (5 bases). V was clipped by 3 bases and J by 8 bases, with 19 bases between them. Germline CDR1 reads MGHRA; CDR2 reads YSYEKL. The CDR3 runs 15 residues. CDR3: CASSHPAGGSGGYTF. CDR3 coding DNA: TGCGCCAGCAGCCATCCGGCGGGGGGTTCTGGAGGCTACACCTTC.

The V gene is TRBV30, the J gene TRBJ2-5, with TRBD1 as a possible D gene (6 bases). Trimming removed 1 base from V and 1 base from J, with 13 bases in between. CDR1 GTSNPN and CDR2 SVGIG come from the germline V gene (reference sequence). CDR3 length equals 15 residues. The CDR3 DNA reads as TGTGCCTGGAGTGGGGGAAGGGGGAGCCAAGAGACCCAGTACTTC. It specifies CAWSGGRGSQETQYF.

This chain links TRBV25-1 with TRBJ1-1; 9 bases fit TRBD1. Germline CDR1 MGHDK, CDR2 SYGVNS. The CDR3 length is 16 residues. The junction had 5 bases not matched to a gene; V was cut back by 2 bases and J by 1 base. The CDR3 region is CASSEPEGQGNTEAFF. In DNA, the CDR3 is TGTGCCAGCAGTGAACCGGAGGGACAGGGGAACACTGAAGCTTTCTTT.

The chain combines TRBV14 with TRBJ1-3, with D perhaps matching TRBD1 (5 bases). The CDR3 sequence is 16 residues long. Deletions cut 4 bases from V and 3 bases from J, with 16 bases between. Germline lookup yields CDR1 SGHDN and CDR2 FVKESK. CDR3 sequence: CASSLGTAVYGNTIYF. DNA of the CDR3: TGTGCCAGCAGCCTCGGGACTGCGGTTTATGGAAACACCATATATTTT.

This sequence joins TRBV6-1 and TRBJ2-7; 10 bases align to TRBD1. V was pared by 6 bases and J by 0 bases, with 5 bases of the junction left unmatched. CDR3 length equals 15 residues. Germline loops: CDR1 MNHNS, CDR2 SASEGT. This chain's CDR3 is CASRVGQGSSYEQYF. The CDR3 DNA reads TGTGCCAGCAGAGTGGGACAGGGGAGCTCCTACGAGCAGTACTTC.

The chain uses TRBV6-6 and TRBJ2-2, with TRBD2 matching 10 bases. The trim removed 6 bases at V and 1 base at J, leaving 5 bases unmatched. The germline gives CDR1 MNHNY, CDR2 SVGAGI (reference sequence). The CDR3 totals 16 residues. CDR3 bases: TGTGCCAGCAGGACAACTAGCGGGGAGAACACCGGGGAGCTGTTTTTT. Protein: CASRTTSGENTGELFF.

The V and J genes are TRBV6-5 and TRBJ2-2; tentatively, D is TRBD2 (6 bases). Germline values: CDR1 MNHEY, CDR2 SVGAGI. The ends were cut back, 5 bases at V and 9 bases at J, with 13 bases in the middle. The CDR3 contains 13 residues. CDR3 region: CASSLSGGRELFF. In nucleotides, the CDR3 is TGTGCCAGCAGTCTTTCCGGGGGTCGGGAGCTGTTTTTT.

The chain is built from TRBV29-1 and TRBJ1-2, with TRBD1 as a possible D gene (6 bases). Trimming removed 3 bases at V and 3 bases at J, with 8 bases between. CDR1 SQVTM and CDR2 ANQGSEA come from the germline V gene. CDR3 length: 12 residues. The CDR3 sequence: CSVEGAYYGYTF. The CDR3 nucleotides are TGCAGCGTTGAGGGGGCTTACTATGGCTACACCTTC.

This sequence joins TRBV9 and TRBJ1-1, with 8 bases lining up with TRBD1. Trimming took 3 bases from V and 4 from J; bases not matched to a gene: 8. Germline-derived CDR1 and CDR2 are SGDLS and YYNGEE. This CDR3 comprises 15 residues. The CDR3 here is CASSARTGIGTEAFF. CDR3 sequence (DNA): TGTGCCAGCAGCGCCCGGACAGGGATTGGCACTGAAGCTTTCTTT.

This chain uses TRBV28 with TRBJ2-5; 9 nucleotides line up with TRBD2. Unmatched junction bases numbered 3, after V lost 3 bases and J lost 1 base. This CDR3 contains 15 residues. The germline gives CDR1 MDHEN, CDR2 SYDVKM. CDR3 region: CASSFLLAGQETQYF. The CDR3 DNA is TGTGCCAGCAGTTTTCTACTAGCGGGCCAAGAGACCCAGTACTTC.

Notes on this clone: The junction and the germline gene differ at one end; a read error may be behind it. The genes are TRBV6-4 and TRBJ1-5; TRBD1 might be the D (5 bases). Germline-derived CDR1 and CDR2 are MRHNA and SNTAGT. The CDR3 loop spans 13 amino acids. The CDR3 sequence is CASSGQLIPIFHF. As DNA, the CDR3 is TGTGCCAGCAGTGGACAGTTGATTCCCATTTTTCACTTT.

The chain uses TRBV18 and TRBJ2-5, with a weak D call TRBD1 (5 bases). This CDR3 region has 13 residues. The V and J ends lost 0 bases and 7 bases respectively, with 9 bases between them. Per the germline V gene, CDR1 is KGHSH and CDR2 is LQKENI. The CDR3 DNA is TGTGCCAGCTCACCACCAGACACAGGGACCCAGTACTTC. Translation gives CASSPPDTGTQYF.

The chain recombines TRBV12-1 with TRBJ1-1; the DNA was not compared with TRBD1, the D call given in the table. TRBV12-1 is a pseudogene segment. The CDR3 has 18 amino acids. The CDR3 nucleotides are TGTGCCAGCAGCTTTGAATTTAGGGGTCGACGGTGGGACACTGAAGCTTTCTTT. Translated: CASSFEFRGRRWDTEAFF.